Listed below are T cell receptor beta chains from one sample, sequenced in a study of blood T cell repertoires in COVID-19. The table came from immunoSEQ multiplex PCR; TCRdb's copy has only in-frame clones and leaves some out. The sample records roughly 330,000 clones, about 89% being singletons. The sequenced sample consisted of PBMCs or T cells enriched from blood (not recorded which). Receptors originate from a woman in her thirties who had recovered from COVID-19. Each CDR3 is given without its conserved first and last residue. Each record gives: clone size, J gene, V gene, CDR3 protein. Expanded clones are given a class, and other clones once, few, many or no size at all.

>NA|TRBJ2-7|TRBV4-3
ASSQGPAGGSYEQY
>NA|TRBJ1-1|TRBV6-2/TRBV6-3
ASSYGRGTEAF
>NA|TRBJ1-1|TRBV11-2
ASSSLRNTEAF
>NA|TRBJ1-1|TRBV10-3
AISETGPYLNTEAF
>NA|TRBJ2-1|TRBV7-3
ASSLWGGGQGYEQF
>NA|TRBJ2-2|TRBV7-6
ASSSSGTGFDTGELF
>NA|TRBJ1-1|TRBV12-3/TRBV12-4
ASSPTLNTEAF
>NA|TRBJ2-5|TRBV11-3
ASSLGSSGGDPETQY
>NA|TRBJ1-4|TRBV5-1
ASSLEIRGTNEKLF
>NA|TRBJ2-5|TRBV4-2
ASSQTGGAQETQY
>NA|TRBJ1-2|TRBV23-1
ASSRRGGYT
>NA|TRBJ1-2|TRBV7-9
ASSGVGGADGYT
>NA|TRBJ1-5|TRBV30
AWSVRSGNQPQH
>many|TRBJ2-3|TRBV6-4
ASSASGGADTQY
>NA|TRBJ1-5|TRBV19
ASSIIRDSYSNQPQH
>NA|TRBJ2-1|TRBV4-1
ASSLVTTGQFYNEQF
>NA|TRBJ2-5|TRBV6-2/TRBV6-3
ASSYAASGGRETQY
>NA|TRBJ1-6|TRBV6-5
ASSSTGDSPLH
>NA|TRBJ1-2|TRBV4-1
ASRFVAGTSGYGYT
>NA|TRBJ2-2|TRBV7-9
ASSLVTGNTGELF
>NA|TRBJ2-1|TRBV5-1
ASSGLQGANEQF
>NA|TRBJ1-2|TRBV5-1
ASSLARGSNGYT
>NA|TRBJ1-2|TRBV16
ASSQSTGGHYGYT
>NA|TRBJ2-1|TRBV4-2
ASSPQMEGMQQF
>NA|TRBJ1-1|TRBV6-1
ASSESVWMAGLTEAF
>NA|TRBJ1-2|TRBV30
AWSGGGQGRFPYGYT
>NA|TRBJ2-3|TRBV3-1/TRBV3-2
ASSPPGLLSTDTQY
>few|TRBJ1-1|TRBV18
ASSPQPTGHTEAF
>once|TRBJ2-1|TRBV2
ASSSVSGQYDEQF
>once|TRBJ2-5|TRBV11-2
ASSPRGRGRETQY
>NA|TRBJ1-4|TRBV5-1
ASSLAGQGTNEKLF
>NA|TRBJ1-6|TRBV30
AWSAGVLGSPLH
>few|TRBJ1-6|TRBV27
ASSPYHGTGGIPLH
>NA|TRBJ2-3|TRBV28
ASSFKERGDTQY
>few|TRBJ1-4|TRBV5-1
ASSPLVVTGVEKLF
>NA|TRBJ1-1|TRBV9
ASSVDPGGTEAF
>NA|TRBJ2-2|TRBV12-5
ASGLVIAGGPINTGELF
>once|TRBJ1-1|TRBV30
AWRGDSNTEAF
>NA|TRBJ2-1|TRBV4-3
ASSQVIRGGSSYNEQF
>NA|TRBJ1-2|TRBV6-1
ASSESGTGNYGYT
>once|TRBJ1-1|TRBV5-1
ASSATPNTEAF
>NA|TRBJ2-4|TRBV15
ATSSPGSIAKNIQY